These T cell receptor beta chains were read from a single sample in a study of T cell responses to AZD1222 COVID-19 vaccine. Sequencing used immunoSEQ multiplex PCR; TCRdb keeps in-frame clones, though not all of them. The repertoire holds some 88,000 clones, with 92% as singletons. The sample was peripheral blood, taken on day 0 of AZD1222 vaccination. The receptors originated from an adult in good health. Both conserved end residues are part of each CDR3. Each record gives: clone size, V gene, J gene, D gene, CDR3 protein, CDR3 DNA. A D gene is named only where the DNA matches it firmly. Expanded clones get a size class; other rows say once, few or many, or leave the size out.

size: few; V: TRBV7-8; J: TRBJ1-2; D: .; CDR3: CASSPSDSYGYTF; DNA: TGTGCCAGCAGCCCATCGGACAGCTATGGCTACACCTTC
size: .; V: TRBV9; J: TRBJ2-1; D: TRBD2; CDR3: CASSPRGSGSGSYNEQFF; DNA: TGTGCCAGCAGCCCCCGGGGTAGCGGGAGTGGGTCCTACAATGAGCAGTTCTTC
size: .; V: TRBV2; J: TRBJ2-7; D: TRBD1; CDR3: CASRLTGGEYEQYF; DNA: TGTGCCAGCAGACTGACAGGGGGCGAATACGAGCAGTACTTC
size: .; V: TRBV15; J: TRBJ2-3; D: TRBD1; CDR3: CATSSKTGDTDTQYF; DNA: TGTGCCACCAGCAGTAAGACAGGGGACACAGATACGCAGTATTTT
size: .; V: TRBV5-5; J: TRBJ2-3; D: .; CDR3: CASSLEGRADTQYF; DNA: TGTGCCAGCAGCTTGGAGGGCAGGGCAGATACGCAGTATTTT
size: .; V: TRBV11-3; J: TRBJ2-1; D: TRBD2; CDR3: CASSRSGGRAGNEQFF; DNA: TGTGCCAGCAGCCGTAGCGGCGGGAGGGCCGGGAATGAGCAGTTCTTC
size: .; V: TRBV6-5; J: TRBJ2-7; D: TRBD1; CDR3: CASSKGQGASGYF; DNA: TGTGCCAGCAGTAAGGGACAGGGGGCATCGGGGTACTTC
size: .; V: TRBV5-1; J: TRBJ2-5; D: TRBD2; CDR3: CASSLVTSGQETQYF; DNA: TGCGCCAGCAGCTTGGTCACTAGCGGGCAAGAGACCCAGTACTTC
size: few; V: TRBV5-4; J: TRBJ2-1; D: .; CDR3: CASSGEDLFNEQFF; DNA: TGTGCCAGCAGCGGGGAGGACTTATTCAATGAGCAGTTCTTC
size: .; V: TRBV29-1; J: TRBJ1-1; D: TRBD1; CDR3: CSAAGQVGTEAFF; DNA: TGCAGCGCTGCTGGACAGGTCGGCACTGAAGCTTTCTTT
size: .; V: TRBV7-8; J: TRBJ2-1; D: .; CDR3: CASSLVGGVEQFF; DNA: TGTGCCAGCAGCTTAGTTGGCGGGGTTGAGCAGTTCTTC